This T cell receptor (beta chain) comes out of a study of T cells after yellow fever vaccination. For the study at large: It was SMART-Seq v4 Ultra Low Input that prepared the fractions with low cell numbers. Regarding the study as a whole: A limited proportion of clonotypes was detected within both the CD4 and CD8 compartments. Weaker, the secondary response had a peak occurring faster, on day 5 versus 15.

The germline CDR1 and CDR2 sequences are MNHEY and SMNVEV (reference sequence). Unmatched junction bases numbered 3, after V lost 2 bases and J lost 6 bases. CDR3 length: 14 amino acids. This clonotype was observed a few times. Antigen specificity is unknown. Conversion of TCR transcripts into cDNA relied on 5'RACE template switching, which added a universal primer site and UMIs. TCRdb itself ran the 5' RACE reads through MiXCR, one entry per CDR3 protein. The sample has 620,000 or so distinct CDR3 sequences; roughly a sixth are singletons. The receptor comes from a man younger than 35 who received the YFV17D yellow fever vaccine. The sequencing here drew on PBMCs, taken 5 to 6 days after the first yellow fever vaccination. This chain uses TRBV27 with TRBJ2-7; TRBD1 agrees at 11 bases. Written as DNA, the CDR3 is TGTGCCAGCAGTTTAGGGACAGGGGGAACCGAGCAGTACTTC. As protein: CASSLGTGGTEQYF.